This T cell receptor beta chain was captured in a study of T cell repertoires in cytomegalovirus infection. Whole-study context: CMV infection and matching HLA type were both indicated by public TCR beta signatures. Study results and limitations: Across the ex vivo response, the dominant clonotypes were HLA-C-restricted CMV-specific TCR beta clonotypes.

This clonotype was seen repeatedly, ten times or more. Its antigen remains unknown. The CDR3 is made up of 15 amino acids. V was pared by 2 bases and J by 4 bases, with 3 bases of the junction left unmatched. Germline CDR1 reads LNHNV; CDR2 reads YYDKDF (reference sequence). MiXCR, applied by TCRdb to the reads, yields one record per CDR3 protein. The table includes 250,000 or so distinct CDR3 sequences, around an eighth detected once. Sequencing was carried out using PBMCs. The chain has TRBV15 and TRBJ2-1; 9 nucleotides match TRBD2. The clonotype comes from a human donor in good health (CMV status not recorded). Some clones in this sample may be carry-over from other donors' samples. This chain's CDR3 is CATSRSSGEYNEQFF. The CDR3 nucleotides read TGTGCCACCAGCAGATCTAGCGGGGAGTACAATGAGCAGTTCTTC.